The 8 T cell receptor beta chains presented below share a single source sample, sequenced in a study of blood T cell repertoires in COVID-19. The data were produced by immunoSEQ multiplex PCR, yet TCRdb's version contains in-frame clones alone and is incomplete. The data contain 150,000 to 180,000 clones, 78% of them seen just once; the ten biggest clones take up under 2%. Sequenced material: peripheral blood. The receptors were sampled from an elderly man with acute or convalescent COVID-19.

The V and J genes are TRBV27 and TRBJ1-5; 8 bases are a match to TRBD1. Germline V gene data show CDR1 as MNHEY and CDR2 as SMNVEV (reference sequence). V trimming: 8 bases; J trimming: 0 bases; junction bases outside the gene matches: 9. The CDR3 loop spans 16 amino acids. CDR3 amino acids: CASRRQGYYSNQPQHF. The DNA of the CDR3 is TGTGCCAGCCGCCGACAGGGGTACTATAGCAATCAGCCCCAGCATTTT.

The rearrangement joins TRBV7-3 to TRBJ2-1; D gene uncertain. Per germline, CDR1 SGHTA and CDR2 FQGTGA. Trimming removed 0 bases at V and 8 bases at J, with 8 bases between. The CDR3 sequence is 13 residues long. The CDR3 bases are TGTGCCAGCAGCTTAACGTCACAGTATGAGCAGTTCTTC. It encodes CASSLTSQYEQFF.

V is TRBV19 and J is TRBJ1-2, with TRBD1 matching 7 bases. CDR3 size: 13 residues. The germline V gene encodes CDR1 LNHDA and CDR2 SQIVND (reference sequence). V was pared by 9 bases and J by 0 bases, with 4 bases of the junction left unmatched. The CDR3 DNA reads TGTGCCAGCTCCGGACAGGCTAACTATGGCTACACCTTC. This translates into CASSGQANYGYTF.

The CDR3 reads CASSPPRGWGARTDTQYF. CDR3 bases: TGTGCCAGCTCACCACCGAGAGGCTGGGGCGCACGGACAGATACGCAGTATTTT. The chain links TRBV18 to TRBJ2-3, with TRBD1 as a possible D gene (5 bases). Germline assignment: CDR1 KGHSH and CDR2 LQKENI. The CDR3 contains 18 residues. V shed 0 bases and J shed 3 bases, with 19 bases lying between them. The whole variable domain, filled in from reference TRBV18 and TRBJ2-3, reads NAGVMQNPRHLVRRRGQEARLRCSPMKGHSHVYWYRQLPEEGLKFMVYLQKENIIDESGMPKERFSAEFPKEGPSILRIQQVVRGDSAAYFCASSPPRGWGARTDTQYFGPGTRLTVL.

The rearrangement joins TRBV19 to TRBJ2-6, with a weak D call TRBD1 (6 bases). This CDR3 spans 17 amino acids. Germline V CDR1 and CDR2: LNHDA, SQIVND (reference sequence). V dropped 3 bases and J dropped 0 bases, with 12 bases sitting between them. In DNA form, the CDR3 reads TGTGCCAGTAGTATCGGAACAGGGAACTCTGGGGCCAACGTCCTGACTTTC. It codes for CASSIGTGNSGANVLTF.

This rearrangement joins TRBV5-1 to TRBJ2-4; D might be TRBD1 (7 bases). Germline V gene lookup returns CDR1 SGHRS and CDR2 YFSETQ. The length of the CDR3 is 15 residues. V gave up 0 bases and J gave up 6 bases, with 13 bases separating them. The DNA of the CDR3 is TGCGCCAGCAGCTTGGAGAACCAGGGGGGAAACATTCAGTACTTC. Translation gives CASSLENQGGNIQYF.

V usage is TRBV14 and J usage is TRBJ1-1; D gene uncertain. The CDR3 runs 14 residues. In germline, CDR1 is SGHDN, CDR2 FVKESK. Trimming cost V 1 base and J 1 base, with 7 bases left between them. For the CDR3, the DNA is TGTGCCAGCAGCCAAGTGCCAGGGAACACTGAAGCTTTCTTT. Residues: CASSQVPGNTEAFF.

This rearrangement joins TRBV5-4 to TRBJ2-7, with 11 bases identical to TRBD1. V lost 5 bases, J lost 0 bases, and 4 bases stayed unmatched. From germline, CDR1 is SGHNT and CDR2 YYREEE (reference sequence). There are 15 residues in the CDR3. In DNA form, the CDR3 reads TGTGCCAGCAGACCCGGGACAGGGGGCTCCTACGAGCAGTACTTC. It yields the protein CASRPGTGGSYEQYF.